The T cell receptor (beta chain) under discussion was sequenced for a study of PD-L1 blockade in urothelial cancer. At the level of the study: Anywhere from 0 to 3 prior chemotherapy regimens had been received by patients. Samples came from 3 weeks, at the second dose, and 6 weeks into treatment.

Clones were sequenced by immunoSEQ multiplex PCR, and TCRdb holds only the in-frame ones, with some missing. This table holds over 75,000 clones, more than 75% found once. This sample's time point: pretreatment peripheral blood. V gave up 3 bases and J gave up 4 bases, with 4 bases separating them. The V gene's germline CDR1 is SEHNR and CDR2 FQNEAQ (reference sequence). This CDR3 spans 11 amino acids. The sequence derives from a man aged 55 to 69 with urothelial cancer. The sample was PBMCs, taken around atezolizumab (anti-PD-L1) treatment. V and J are TRBV7-9 and TRBJ2-7; no clear D gene. CDR3 sequence (DNA): TGTGCCAGCAGCTTCTCTTACGAGCAGTACTTC. This encodes CASSFSYEQYF.